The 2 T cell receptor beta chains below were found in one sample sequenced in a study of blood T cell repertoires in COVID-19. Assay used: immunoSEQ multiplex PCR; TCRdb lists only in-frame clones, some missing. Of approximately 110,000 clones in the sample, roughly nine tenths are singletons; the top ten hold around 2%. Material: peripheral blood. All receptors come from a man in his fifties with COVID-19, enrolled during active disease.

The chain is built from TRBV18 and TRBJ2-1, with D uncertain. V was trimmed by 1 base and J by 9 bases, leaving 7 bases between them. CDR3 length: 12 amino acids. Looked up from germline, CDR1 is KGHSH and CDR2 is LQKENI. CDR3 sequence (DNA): TGTGCCAGCTCACCACGTTCGGGTGAGCAGTTCTTC. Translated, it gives CASSPRSGEQFF.

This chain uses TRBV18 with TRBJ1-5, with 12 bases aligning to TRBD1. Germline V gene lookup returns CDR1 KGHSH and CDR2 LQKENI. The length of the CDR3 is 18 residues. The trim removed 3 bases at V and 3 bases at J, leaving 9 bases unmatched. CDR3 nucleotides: TGTGCCAGCTCACCGTTACCGGGACAGGGGGCGGACAATCAGCCCCAGCATTTT. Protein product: CASSPLPGQGADNQPQHF. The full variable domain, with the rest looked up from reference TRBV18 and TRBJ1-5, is NAGVMQNPRHLVRRRGQEARLRCSPMKGHSHVYWYRQLPEEGLKFMVYLQKENIIDESGMPKERFSAEFPKEGPSILRIQQVVRGDSAAYFCASSPLPGQGADNQPQHFGDGTRLSIL.